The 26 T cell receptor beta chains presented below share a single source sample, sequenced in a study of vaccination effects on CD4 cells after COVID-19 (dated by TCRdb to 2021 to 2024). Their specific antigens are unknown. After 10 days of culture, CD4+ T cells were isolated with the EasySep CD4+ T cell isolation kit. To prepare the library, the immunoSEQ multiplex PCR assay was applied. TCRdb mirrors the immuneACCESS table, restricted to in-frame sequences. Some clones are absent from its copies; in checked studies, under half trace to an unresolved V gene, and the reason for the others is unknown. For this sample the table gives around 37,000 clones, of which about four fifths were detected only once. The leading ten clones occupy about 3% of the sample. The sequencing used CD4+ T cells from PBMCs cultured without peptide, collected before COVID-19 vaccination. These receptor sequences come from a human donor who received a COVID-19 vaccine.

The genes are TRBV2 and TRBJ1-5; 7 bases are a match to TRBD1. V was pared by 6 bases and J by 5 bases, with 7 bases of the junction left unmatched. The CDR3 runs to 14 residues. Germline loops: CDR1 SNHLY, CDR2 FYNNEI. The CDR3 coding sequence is TGTGCCAGCAGCTTTGGACAGGTCGATCAGCCCCAGCATTTT. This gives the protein CASSFGQVDQPQHF.

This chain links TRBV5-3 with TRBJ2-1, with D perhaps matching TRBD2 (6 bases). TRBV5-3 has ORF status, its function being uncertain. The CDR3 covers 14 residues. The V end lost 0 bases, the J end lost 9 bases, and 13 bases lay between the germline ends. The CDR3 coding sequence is TGTGCCAGAAGCTTGGATCCGACTAGTAGTGAGCAGTTCTTC. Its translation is CARSLDPTSSEQFF.

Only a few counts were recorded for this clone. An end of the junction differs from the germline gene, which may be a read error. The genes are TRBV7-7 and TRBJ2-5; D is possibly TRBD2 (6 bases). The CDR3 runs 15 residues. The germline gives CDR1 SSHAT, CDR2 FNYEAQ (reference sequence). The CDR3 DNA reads TGTGCTAGCAGCTCCTCATGGGGGGACCAAGAGACCCAGTACTTC. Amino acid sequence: CASSSSWGDQETQYF.

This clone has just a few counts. The CDR3 loop is CASSMTKQGDYGYTF. The CDR3 DNA follows: TGTGCCAGTAGTATGACTAAACAGGGCGACTATGGCTACACCTTC. The V gene is TRBV19, the J gene TRBJ1-2; D possibly corresponds to TRBD1 (6 bases). Deletions cut 3 bases from V and 3 bases from J, with 14 bases between. The CDR3 loop spans 15 amino acids. Germline values: CDR1 LNHDA, CDR2 SQIVND (reference sequence).

CDR3 residues: CASSLGGTSSYEQYF. The CDR3 DNA reads TGTGCCAGCAGCTTGGGCGGAACTAGCTCCTACGAGCAGTACTTC. The rearrangement joins TRBV5-6 to TRBJ2-7; the D gene is possibly TRBD2 (5 bases). The CDR3 loop spans 15 amino acids. V lost 0 bases to trimming and J lost 0 bases, with 10 bases between them. Germline CDR1 is SGHDT and CDR2 is YYEEEE.

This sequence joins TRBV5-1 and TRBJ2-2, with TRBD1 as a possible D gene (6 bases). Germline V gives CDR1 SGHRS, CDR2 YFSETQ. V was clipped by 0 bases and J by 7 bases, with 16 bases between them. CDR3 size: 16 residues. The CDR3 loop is CASSLGDTLSHGELFF. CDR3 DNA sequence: TGCGCCAGCAGCTTGGGGGACACCCTTTCCCACGGGGAGCTGTTTTTT.

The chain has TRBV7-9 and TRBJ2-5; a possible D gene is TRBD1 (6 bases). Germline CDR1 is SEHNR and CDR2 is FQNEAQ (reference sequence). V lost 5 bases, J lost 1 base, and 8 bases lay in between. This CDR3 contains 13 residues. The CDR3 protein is CASSPTGQETQYF. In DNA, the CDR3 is TGTGCCAGCAGCCCGACAGGCCAAGAGACCCAGTACTTC.

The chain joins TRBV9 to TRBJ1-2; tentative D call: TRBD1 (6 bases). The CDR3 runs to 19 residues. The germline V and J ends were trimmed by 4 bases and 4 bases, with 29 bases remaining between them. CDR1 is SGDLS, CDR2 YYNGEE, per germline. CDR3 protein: CASSSGVRLSLGARYGYTF. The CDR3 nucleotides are TGTGCCAGCAGCTCAGGGGTCCGTCTTTCCCTGGGAGCGCGCTATGGCTACACCTTC.

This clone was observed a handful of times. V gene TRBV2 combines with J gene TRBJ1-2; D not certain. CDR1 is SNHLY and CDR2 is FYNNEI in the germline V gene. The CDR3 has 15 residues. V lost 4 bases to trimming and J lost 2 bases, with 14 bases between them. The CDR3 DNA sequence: TGTGCCAGCAGTGGCGGGCCACTAAACAACTATGGCTACACCTTC. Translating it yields CASSGGPLNNYGYTF.

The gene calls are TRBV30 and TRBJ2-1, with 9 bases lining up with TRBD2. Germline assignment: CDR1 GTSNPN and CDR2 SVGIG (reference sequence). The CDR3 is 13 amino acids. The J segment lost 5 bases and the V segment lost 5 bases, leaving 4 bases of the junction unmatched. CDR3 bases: TGTGCCTGGGCGGGAGGGGGGAACAATGAGCAGTTCTTC. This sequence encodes CAWAGGGNNEQFF.

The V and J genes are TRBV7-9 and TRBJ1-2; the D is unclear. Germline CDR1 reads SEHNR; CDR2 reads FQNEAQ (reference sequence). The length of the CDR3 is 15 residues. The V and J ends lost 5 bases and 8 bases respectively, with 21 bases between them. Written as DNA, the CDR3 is TGTGCCAGCAGCCAACCTCCCGGGGTTTGGAACGGCTACACCTTC. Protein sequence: CASSQPPGVWNGYTF.

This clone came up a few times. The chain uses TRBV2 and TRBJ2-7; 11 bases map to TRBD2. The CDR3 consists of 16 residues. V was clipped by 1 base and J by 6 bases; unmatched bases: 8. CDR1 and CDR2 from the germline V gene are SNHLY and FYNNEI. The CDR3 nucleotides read TGTGCCAGCAGTGAAGGCCTAGCGGGAGGCCAGGCCGAGCAGTACTTC. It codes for CASSEGLAGGQAEQYF.

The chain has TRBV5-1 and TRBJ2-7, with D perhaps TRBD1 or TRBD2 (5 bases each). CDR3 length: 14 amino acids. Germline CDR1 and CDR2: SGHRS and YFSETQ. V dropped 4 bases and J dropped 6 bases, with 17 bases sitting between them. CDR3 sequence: CASSKGRLGSEQYF. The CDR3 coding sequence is TGCGCCAGCAGCAAGGGACGGCTGGGTAGCGAGCAGTACTTC.

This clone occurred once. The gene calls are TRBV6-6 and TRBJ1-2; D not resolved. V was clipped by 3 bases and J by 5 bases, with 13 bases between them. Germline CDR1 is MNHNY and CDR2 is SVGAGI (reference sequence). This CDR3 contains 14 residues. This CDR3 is CASSYQTNLYGYTF. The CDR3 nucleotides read TGTGCCAGCAGTTATCAGACAAATTTGTATGGCTACACCTTC.

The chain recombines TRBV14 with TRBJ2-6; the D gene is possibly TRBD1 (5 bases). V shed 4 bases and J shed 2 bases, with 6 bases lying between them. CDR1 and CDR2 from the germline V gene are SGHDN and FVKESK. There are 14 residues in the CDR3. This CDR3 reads CASSLGPGANVLTF. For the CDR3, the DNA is TGTGCCAGCAGCCTGGGGCCTGGGGCCAACGTCCTGACTTTC.

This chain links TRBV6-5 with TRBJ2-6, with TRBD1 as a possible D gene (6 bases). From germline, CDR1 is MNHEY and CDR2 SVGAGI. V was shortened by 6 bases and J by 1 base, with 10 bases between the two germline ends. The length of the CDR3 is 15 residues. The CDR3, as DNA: TGTGCCAGCAGGAGGGGACAATCTGGGGCCAACGTCCTGACTTTC. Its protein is CASRRGQSGANVLTF.

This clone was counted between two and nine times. The CDR3 sequence is CAWAPGNHNQPQHF. CDR3 nucleotides: TGTGCCTGGGCGCCAGGGAACCACAATCAGCCCCAGCATTTT. The gene calls are TRBV30 and TRBJ1-5, with a tentative D call TRBD1 (5 bases). CDR3 length: 14 residues. The V end lost 5 bases, the J end lost 3 bases, and 14 bases lay between the germline ends. The germline V gene has CDR1 GTSNPN and CDR2 SVGIG (reference sequence).

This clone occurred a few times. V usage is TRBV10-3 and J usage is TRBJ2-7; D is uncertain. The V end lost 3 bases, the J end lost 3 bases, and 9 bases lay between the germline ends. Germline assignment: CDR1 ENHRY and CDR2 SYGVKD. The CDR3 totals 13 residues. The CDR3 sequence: CAISDPGFYEQYF. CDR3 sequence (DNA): TGTGCCATCAGTGACCCCGGTTTCTACGAGCAGTACTTC.

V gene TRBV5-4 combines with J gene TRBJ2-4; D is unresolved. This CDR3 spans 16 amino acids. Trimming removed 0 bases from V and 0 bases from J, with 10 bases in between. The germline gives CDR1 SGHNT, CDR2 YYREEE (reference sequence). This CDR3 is CASSLGGDLAKNIQYF. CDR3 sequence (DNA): TGTGCCAGCAGCTTGGGAGGAGACCTAGCCAAAAACATTCAGTACTTC.

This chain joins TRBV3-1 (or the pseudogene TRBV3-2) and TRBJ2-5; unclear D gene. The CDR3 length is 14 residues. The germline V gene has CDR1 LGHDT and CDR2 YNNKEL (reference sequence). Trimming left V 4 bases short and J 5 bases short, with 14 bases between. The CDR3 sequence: CASSPTNGGETQYF. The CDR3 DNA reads TGTGCCAGCAGCCCGACCAACGGTGGGGAGACCCAGTACTTC.

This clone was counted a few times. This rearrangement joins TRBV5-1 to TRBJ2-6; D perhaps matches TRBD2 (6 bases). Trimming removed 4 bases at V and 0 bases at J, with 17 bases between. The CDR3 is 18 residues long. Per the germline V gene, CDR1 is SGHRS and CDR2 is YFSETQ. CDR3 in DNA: TGCGCCAGCAGCGAAGTGGGACTCGGCAGCTCTGGGGCCAACGTCCTGACTTTC. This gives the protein CASSEVGLGSSGANVLTF.

This CDR3 is CASSLPPPETQYF. CDR3 in DNA: TGTGCCAGCAGTCTGCCCCCCCCAGAGACCCAGTACTTC. The chain employs TRBV12-3 or TRBV12-4 and TRBJ2-5; D ambiguous. This CDR3 is 13 amino acids long. V gave up 5 bases and J gave up 4 bases, with 11 bases separating them.

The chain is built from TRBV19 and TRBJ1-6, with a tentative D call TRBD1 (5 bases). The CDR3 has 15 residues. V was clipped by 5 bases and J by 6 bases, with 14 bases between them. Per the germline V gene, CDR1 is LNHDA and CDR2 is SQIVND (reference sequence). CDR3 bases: TGTGCCAGTAGTTCGACGGGGCTAAGTAATTCACCCCTCCACTTT. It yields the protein CASSSTGLSNSPLHF.

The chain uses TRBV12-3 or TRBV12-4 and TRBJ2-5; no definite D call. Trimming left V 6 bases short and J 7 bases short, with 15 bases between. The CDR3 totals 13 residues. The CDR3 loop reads CASRSLGGGTQYF. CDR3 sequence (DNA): TGTGCCAGCAGATCCTTGGGCGGCGGGACCCAGTACTTC.

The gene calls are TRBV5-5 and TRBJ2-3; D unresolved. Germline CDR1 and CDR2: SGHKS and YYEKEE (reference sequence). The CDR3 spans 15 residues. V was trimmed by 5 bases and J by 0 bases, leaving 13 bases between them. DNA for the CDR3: TGTGCCAGCAGACGGACGGGTACTAGCACAGATACGCAGTATTTT. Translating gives CASRRTGTSTDTQYF.

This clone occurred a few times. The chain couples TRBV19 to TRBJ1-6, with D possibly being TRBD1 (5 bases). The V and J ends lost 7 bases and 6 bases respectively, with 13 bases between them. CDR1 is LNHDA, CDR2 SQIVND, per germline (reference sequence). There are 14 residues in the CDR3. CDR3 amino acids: CASTTGGANSPLHF. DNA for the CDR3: TGTGCCAGTACCACCGGCGGGGCTAATTCACCCCTCCACTTT.